This entry lists 25 T cell receptor beta chains sequenced from one sample in a study of cytomegalovirus exposure and HLA in healthy donors. PCR was performed using 60 Vbeta and 13 Jbeta primers. The repertoire was sequenced with immunoSEQ multiplex PCR; TCRdb's copy has only in-frame clones and lacks some. The sample yields about 110,000 clones, roughly two thirds seen once. Material for sequencing was PBMCs. The receptors derive from a female donor in good health and CMV-seronegative.

V and J are TRBV6-6 and TRBJ2-3, with TRBD1 as a possible D gene (5 bases). The V end was cut by 0 bases, the J end by 3 bases, with 13 bases between. CDR1 is MNHNY, CDR2 SVGAGI, per germline (reference sequence). The CDR3 covers 16 residues. The CDR3 is CASSYSWGDGTDTQYF. The CDR3 region has the DNA TGTGCCAGCAGTTACTCCTGGGGCGACGGGACAGATACGCAGTATTTT.

The rearrangement uses TRBV28 and TRBJ2-6, with a possible D match to TRBD1 (5 bases). The V end was cut by 8 bases, the J end by 3 bases, with 17 bases between. Germline lookup yields CDR1 MDHEN and CDR2 SYDVKM. This CDR3 is 16 amino acids long. CDR3 in DNA: TGTGCCAGCCGTCGTAGGGGTATCGGTGGGGCCAACGTCCTGACTTTC. Translating gives CASRRRGIGGANVLTF.

V gene TRBV5-4 combines with J gene TRBJ1-1; 8 nucleotides align to TRBD1. V shed 1 base and J 10 bases; nucleotides not matched to a gene: 3. The CDR3 spans 12 residues. Germline V gives CDR1 SGHNT, CDR2 YYREEE (reference sequence). CDR3 loop: CASSLTTGGAFF. In DNA form, the CDR3 reads TGTGCCAGCAGCTTGACCACAGGGGGAGCTTTCTTT. Combining the CDR3 with reference TRBV5-4 and TRBJ1-1 gives the whole variable domain ETGVTQSPTHLIKTRGQQVTLRCSSQSGHNTVSWYQQALGQGPQFIFQYYREEENGRGNFPPRFSGLQFPNYSSELNVNALELDDSALYLCASSLTTGGAFFGQGTRLTVV.

Details on this clone: The limits of the CDR3 on the DNA are not certain, so only TCRdb's listed CDR3 is given. V gene TRBV29-1 combines with J gene TRBJ1-6. The CDR3 numbers 17 amino acids, ends counted. Germline lookup yields CDR1 SQVTM and CDR2 ANQGSEA. The CDR3 sequence: CSVRVSVRGGYNSPLHF.

The chain is built from TRBV9 and TRBJ2-7; 7 bases map to TRBD1. The CDR3 is made up of 15 amino acids. From germline, CDR1 is SGDLS and CDR2 YYNGEE. After removal of 4 bases from V and 3 bases from J, the junction contained 10 bases not matched to a gene. This CDR3 is CASSPWDSRIYEQYF. Written as DNA, the CDR3 is TGTGCCAGCAGCCCTTGGGACAGTAGGATCTACGAGCAGTACTTC. The variable domain in full, completed from reference TRBV9 and TRBJ2-7, reads DSGVTQTPKHLITATGQRVTLRCSPRSGDLSVYWYQQSLDQGLQFLIQYYNGEERAKGNILERFSAQQFPDLHSELNLSSLELGDSALYFCASSPWDSRIYEQYFGPGTRLTVT.

The chain has TRBV27 and TRBJ1-4; D is perhaps TRBD1 (5 bases). Per germline, CDR1 MNHEY and CDR2 SMNVEV (reference sequence). The CDR3 is made up of 18 amino acids. With 4 bases removed from V and 7 bases from J, the gap between germline ends came to 25 bases. The CDR3 here is CASSSCTGLRGECEKLFF. The DNA for the CDR3 is TGTGCCAGCAGTTCTTGTACGGGGCTTCGGGGGGAATGTGAAAAACTGTTTTTT.

This chain joins TRBV30 and TRBJ2-7; unclear D gene. The length of the CDR3 is 17 residues. Trimming took off 1 base at V and 3 bases at J, with 22 bases between the two ends. The germline gives CDR1 GTSNPN, CDR2 SVGIG (reference sequence). This chain's CDR3 is CAWSAPHPLRAIYEQYF. Written as DNA, the CDR3 is TGTGCCTGGAGTGCACCCCACCCGCTTCGCGCCATCTACGAGCAGTACTTC.

The V call is TRBV10-3, the J call TRBJ2-5; 7 bases line up with TRBD2. Germline assignment: CDR1 ENHRY and CDR2 SYGVKD. This CDR3 comprises 13 residues. Losses at the gene ends were 4 bases for V and 3 bases for J; bases not matched to a gene: 2. The CDR3, as DNA: TGTGCCATCAGTGGGGGGAGGGAAGAGACCCAGTACTTC. Protein sequence: CAISGGREETQYF.

The chain employs TRBV30 and TRBJ1-4; TRBD1 is a possible D gene (6 bases). Between the trimmed V and J ends, which lost 2 bases and 8 bases, there was a span of 6 bases. Germline V gene sequence: CDR1 GTSNPN, CDR2 SVGIG (reference sequence). The CDR3 consists of 11 residues. The CDR3 region has the DNA TGTGCCTGGAGTAGGGGGGAAAAACTGTTTTTT. This gives the protein CAWSRGEKLFF.

The chain carries TRBV7-3 and TRBJ2-1; TRBD2 is a possible D gene (7 bases). Germline CDR1 is SGHTA and CDR2 is FQGTGA. This CDR3 is 14 amino acids long. V lost 2 bases and J 8 bases, leaving 13 bases between the germline ends. CDR3 sequence: CASSLGRGQDEQFF. The DNA of the CDR3 is TGTGCCAGCAGCTTAGGGCGGGGGCAGGATGAGCAGTTCTTC.

V is TRBV9 and J is TRBJ2-5; 7 bases are shared with TRBD1. The V gene end was trimmed by 0 bases and the J gene end by 4 bases; junction bases not matched to a gene: 6. The CDR3 is 15 residues long. CDR1 is SGDLS, CDR2 YYNGEE, per germline. CDR3 in amino acids: CASSVGQGVSETQYF. CDR3 coding DNA: TGTGCCAGCAGCGTAGGACAGGGTGTATCAGAGACCCAGTACTTC.

The V call is TRBV27, the J call TRBJ1-1; D is unclear. There are 16 residues in the CDR3. Germline values: CDR1 MNHEY, CDR2 SMNVEV (reference sequence). The V end was cut by 5 bases, the J end by 4 bases, with 20 bases between. The CDR3: CASSPRTGYHPTEAFF. CDR3 bases: TGTGCCAGCAGTCCTCGGACGGGATACCACCCCACTGAAGCTTTCTTT.

The DNA of the CDR3 is TGTGCCAGCAGTCCCATCCCGGGACTAGCAGGGGAGACCCAGTACTTC. As protein: CASSPIPGLAGETQYF. The chain uses TRBV27 and TRBJ2-5; 9 bases fit TRBD2. This CDR3 spans 16 amino acids. Unmatched junction bases numbered 12, after V lost 5 bases and J lost 5 bases. Germline CDR1 MNHEY, CDR2 SMNVEV (reference sequence).

V is TRBV6-6 and J is TRBJ2-1; 7 bases are a match to TRBD2. Germline V gene lookup returns CDR1 MNHNY and CDR2 SVGAGI (reference sequence). The V and J ends lost 5 bases and 7 bases, in that order; junction bases with no gene match: 8. The CDR3 length is 14 residues. The CDR3 protein is CASSPSGPLNEQFF. CDR3 nucleotide sequence: TGTGCCAGCAGTCCTAGCGGCCCTTTGAATGAGCAGTTCTTC.

Written as DNA, the CDR3 is TGTGCCAGCCTGCCGACCGGGGACAGAACGACCTACGAGCAGTACTTC. This sequence encodes CASLPTGDRTTYEQYF. The chain recombines TRBV2 with TRBJ2-7; 7 bases are a match to TRBD1. There are 16 residues in the CDR3. After removal of 8 bases from V and 2 bases from J, the junction contained 15 bases not matched to a gene. Germline CDR1 SNHLY, CDR2 FYNNEI.

This chain joins TRBV30 and TRBJ1-4; D perhaps matches TRBD1 (5 bases). Per the germline V gene, CDR1 is GTSNPN and CDR2 is SVGIG (reference sequence). Trimming pared 2 bases from V and 0 bases from J, leaving 7 bases between. The CDR3 totals 14 residues. The CDR3 sequence is CAWSRGATNEKLFF. The CDR3 DNA reads as TGTGCCTGGAGTAGGGGTGCAACTAATGAAAAACTGTTTTTT.

The CDR3 nucleotides are TGTGCCAGCAGTTTTCTTGTTCAGCCCCAGCATTTT. Amino acid sequence: CASSFLVQPQHF. V is TRBV28 and J is TRBJ1-5; D is undetermined. The CDR3 contains 12 residues. The V and J ends lost 3 bases and 6 bases respectively, with 6 bases between them. CDR1 is MDHEN and CDR2 is SYDVKM in the germline V gene. The full variable domain, its missing parts supplied by reference TRBV28 and TRBJ1-5, is DVKVTQSSRYLVKRTGEKVFLECVQDMDHENMFWYRQDPGLGLRLIYFSYDVKMKEKGDIPEGYSVSREKKERFSLILESASTNQTSMYLCASSFLVQPQHFGDGTRLSIL.

This chain joins TRBV6-5 and TRBJ2-7; a weak D match, TRBD2 (5 bases). The CDR3 totals 13 residues. The germline CDR1 and CDR2 sequences are MNHEY and SVGAGI. Trimming shortened V by 5 bases and J by 6 bases, and 14 bases separated the two germline ends. CDR3 sequence (DNA): TGTGCCAGCAGTATAGGACTGGCCGGCGAGCAGTACTTC. Translating it yields CASSIGLAGEQYF.

The genes are TRBV6-5 and TRBJ2-1, with 9 positions matching TRBD2. J was trimmed by 15 bases and V by 5 bases; bases with no gene match: 14. This CDR3 contains 14 residues. Germline V gives CDR1 MNHEY, CDR2 SVGAGI. Written as DNA, the CDR3 is TGTGCCAGCAGTCGGGACTCCGCGGGAGGGAAGCTGTTCTTC. It is translated as CASSRDSAGGKLFF.

The chain has TRBV5-1 and TRBJ1-5; no firm D call. The germline V gene has CDR1 SGHRS and CDR2 YFSETQ. The V and J ends lost 2 bases and 1 base respectively, with 10 bases between them. The CDR3 is 15 amino acids. The CDR3 bases are TGCGCCAGCAGCTTTACCTCCGGGAGCAATCAGCCCCAGCATTTT. It encodes CASSFTSGSNQPQHF. Drawing the rest from reference TRBV5-1 and TRBJ1-5, the complete variable domain is KAGVTQTPRYLIKTRGQQVTLSCSPISGHRSVSWYQQTPGQGLQFLFEYFSETQRNKGNFPGRFSGRQFSNSRSEMNVSTLELGDSALYLCASSFTSGSNQPQHFGDGTRLSIL.

This clone appeared a single time. The J gene is TRBJ1-1, the V gene TRBV7-8; no clear D gene. The V end was cut by 1 base, the J end by 2 bases, with 5 bases between. Germline lookup yields CDR1 SGHVS and CDR2 FQNEAQ. CDR3 size: 13 residues. The CDR3 region is CASSLGQNTEAFF. In DNA, the CDR3 is TGTGCCAGCAGCTTAGGTCAAAACACTGAAGCTTTCTTT.

The chain employs TRBV7-9 and TRBJ1-5; no clear D gene. From germline, CDR1 is SEHNR and CDR2 FQNEAQ (reference sequence). The CDR3 loop spans 11 amino acids. Trimming took 4 bases from V and 5 from J, leaving 3 bases between them. The CDR3 DNA sequence: TGTGCCAGCAGCTCCTATCAGCCCCAGCATTTT. Translation: CASSSYQPQHF.

V and J are TRBV7-2 and TRBJ2-7, with a possible D match to TRBD1 (5 bases). V gave up 5 bases and J gave up 0 bases, with 20 bases separating them. This CDR3 is 17 amino acids long. The V gene's germline CDR1 is SGHTA and CDR2 FQGNSA. The chain's CDR3 is CASSLSRAGMDSYEQYF. The CDR3 nucleotides are TGTGCCAGCAGCCTTAGCCGGGCAGGGATGGACTCCTACGAGCAGTACTTC.

The chain carries TRBV10-2 and TRBJ1-1; D possibly corresponds to TRBD1 (6 bases). The V gene lost 6 bases and the J gene lost 5 bases, with 16 bases spanning the gap. The CDR3 extends over 14 amino acids. Germline V CDR1 and CDR2: WSHSY, SAAADI. CDR3 nucleotide sequence: TGCGCCAGCAGCCCCTCGCAGGGGTGGACTGAAGCTTTCTTT. Protein: CASSPSQGWTEAFF.

J is TRBJ2-7 and V is TRBV5-1; TRBD2 matches 9 bases. The V gene end was trimmed by 5 bases and the J gene end by 0 bases; junction bases not matched to a gene: 6. This CDR3 spans 15 amino acids. Germline loops: CDR1 SGHRS, CDR2 YFSETQ. The chain's CDR3 is CASRTGTSSSYEQYF. The CDR3 nucleotides are TGCGCCAGCAGAACCGGGACTAGCAGCTCCTACGAGCAGTACTTC. Full variable domain (missing parts from reference TRBV5-1 and TRBJ2-7): KAGVTQTPRYLIKTRGQQVTLSCSPISGHRSVSWYQQTPGQGLQFLFEYFSETQRNKGNFPGRFSGRQFSNSRSEMNVSTLELGDSALYLCASRTGTSSSYEQYFGPGTRLTVT.